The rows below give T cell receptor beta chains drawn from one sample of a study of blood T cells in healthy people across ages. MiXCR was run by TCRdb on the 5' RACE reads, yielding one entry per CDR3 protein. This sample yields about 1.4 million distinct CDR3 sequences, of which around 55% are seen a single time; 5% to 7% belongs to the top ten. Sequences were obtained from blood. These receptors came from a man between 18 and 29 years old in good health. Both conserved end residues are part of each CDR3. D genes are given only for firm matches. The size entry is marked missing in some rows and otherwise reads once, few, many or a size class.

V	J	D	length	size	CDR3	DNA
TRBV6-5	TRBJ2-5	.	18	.	CASSYVKGLAGTQETQYF	TGTGCCAGCAGTTACGTTAAGGGTCTAGCTGGGACCCAAGAGACCCAGTACTTC
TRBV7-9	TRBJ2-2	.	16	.	CASQTFPGRSTGELFF	TGTGCCAGCCAGACTTTTCCCGGGAGAAGCACCGGGGAGCTGTTTTTT
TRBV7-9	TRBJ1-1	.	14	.	CASSLPGQNTEAFF	TGTGCCAGCAGCTTACCCGGCCAAAACACTGAAGCTTTCTTT
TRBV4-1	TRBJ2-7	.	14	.	CASTMLAGSYEQYF	TGCGCCAGCACAATGTTGGCAGGATCCTACGAGCAGTACTTC
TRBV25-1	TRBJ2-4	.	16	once	CASSEWGTSSKNIQYF	TGTGCCAGCAGTGAATGGGGGACGAGCTCCAAAAACATTCAGTACTTC
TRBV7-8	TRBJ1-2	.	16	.	CASSRTEANSNYGYTF	TGTGCCAGCAGCAGGACGGAGGCTAATTCTAACTATGGCTACACCTTC
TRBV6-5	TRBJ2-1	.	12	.	CASSKDYNEQFF	TGTGCCAGCAGTAAAGATTACAATGAGCAGTTCTTC
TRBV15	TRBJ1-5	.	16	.	CATSRDRQIPNQPQHF	TGTGCCACCAGCAGAGATCGGCAGATCCCAAATCAGCCCCAGCATTTT
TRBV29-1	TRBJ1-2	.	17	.	CSVEDFRAAGERYGYTF	TGCAGCGTTGAAGATTTTAGGGCGGCAGGGGAGAGGTATGGCTACACCTTC
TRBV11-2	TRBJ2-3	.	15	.	CASSFGVPATDTQYF	TGTGCCAGCAGCTTTGGGGTTCCGGCCACAGATACGCAGTATTTT
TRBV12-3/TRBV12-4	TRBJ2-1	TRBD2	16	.	CASRPRASGLYNEQFF	TGTGCCAGCAGACCTAGGGCTAGCGGGCTCTACAATGAGCAGTTCTTC
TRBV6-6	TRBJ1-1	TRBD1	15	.	CASSRWGAGGTEAFF	TGTGCCAGCAGTCGCTGGGGGGCAGGGGGGACTGAAGCTTTCTTT
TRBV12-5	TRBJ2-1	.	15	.	CASGLYTGRYNEQFF	TGTGCTAGTGGTTTGTACACGGGGCGGTACAATGAGCAGTTCTTC
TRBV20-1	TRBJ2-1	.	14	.	CSARALQGYNEQFF	TGCAGTGCTAGAGCCCTACAGGGTTACAATGAGCAGTTCTTC
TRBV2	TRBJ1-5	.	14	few	CASSLTRDGKPEHF	TGTGCCAGCAGTTTAACCAGGGATGGAAAGCCGGAGCATTTT
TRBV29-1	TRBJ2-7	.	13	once	CSVGHLRPYEQYF	TGCAGCGTCGGACACCTAAGGCCCTACGAGCAGTACTTC
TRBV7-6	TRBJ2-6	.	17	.	CASSPTNRASGANVLTF	TGTGCCAGCAGCCCCACCAACCGGGCCTCTGGGGCCAACGTCCTGACTTTC
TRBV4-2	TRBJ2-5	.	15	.	CASSQESGFGETQYF	TGTGCCAGCAGCCAAGAGTCCGGCTTTGGGGAGACCCAGTACTTC
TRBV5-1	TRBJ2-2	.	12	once	CASAEGPGELFF	TGCGCCAGCGCCGAGGGGCCCGGGGAGCTGTTTTTT
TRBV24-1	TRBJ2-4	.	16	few	CATRRGAELAKNIQYF	TGTGCCACCCGACGGGGAGCGGAGCTAGCCAAAAACATTCAGTACTTC
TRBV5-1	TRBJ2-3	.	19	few	CASSMEGTASYTSTDTQYF	TGCGCCAGCAGCATGGAGGGGACAGCTTCCTATACTAGCACAGATACGCAGTATTTT
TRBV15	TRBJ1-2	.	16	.	CATTLWTAFGFSGYTF	TGTGCCACCACCCTCTGGACTGCATTCGGGTTTAGTGGCTACACCTTC
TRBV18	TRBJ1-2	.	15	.	CASRPGLSEGDGYTF	TGTGCCAGTCGACCGGGCCTATCGGAAGGTGATGGCTACACCTTC
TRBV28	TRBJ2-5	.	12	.	CASSQVPEAQYF	TGTGCCAGCAGTCAGGTACCTGAGGCCCAGTACTTC
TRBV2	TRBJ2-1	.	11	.	CATSIQREQFF	TGTGCCACCAGTATTCAAAGGGAGCAGTTCTTC
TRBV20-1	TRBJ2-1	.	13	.	CSARLVLYNEQFF	TGCAGTGCTAGATTAGTTTTGTACAATGAGCAGTTCTTC
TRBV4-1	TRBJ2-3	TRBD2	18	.	CASSQEEGLAGVTDTQYF	TGCGCCAGCAGCCAAGAGGAGGGACTAGCGGGGGTAACAGATACGCAGTATTTT
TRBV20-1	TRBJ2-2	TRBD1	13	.	CSATRQGIGELFF	TGCAGTGCTACGCGACAGGGTATCGGGGAGCTGTTTTTT
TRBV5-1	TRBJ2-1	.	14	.	CASSWGYSSNEQFF	TGCGCCAGCAGCTGGGGGTACTCGTCGAATGAGCAGTTCTTC
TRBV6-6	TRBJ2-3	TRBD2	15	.	CASSTLADSTDTQYF	TGTGCCAGCAGCACACTAGCGGACAGCACAGATACGCAGTATTTT
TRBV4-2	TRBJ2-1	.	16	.	CASSQGTVLSYNEQFF	TGTGCCAGCAGCCAAGGGACAGTTCTCTCCTACAATGAGCAGTTCTTC
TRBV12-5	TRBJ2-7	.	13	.	CASASPPTYEQYF	TGTGCTAGTGCCTCCCCGCCAACCTACGAGCAGTACTTC
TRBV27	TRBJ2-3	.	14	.	CASSSFRPPDTQYF	TGTGCCAGCAGTTCCTTCCGGCCGCCTGATACGCAGTATTTT
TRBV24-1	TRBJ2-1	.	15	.	CATSASGSPYNEQFF	TGTGCCACCAGTGCAAGTGGGAGCCCTTACAATGAGCAGTTCTTC
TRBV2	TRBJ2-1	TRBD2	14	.	CASRTGLAENEQFF	TGTGCCAGCAGGACGGGACTAGCGGAGAATGAGCAGTTCTTC
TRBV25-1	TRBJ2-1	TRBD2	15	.	CASSVGLAGGQEQFF	TGTGCCAGCAGTGTGGGACTAGCGGGGGGTCAGGAGCAGTTCTTC
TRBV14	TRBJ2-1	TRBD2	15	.	CASSQQRGPYNEQFF	TGTGCCAGCAGCCAACAGCGGGGTCCCTACAATGAGCAGTTCTTC
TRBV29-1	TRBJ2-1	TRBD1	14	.	CSVERGQDLYEQFF	TGCAGCGTTGAAAGGGGACAGGATTTATATGAGCAGTTCTTC
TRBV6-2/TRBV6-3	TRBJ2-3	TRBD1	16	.	CASSSVWDRDTDTQYF	TGTGCCAGCAGCTCGGTATGGGACAGGGACACAGATACGCAGTATTTT
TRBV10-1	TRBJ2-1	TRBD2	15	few	CASSYGLAGDNEQFF	TGCGCCAGCAGCTACGGACTAGCGGGGGACAATGAGCAGTTCTTC
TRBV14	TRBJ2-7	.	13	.	CASSQVQGTEQYF	TGTGCCAGCAGCCAAGTCCAGGGCACCGAGCAGTACTTC
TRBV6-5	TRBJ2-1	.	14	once	CASSYLRGDNEQFF	TGTGCCAGCAGTTACCTCAGGGGAGACAATGAGCAGTTCTTC
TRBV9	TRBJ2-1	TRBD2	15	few	CASSEGTSGINEQFF	TGTGCCAGCAGTGAGGGGACTAGCGGCATCAATGAGCAGTTCTTC
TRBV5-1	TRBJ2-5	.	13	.	CASNDGSEGAQYF	TGCGCCAGCAACGACGGCTCTGAAGGAGCCCAGTACTTC
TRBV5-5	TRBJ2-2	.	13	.	CASSLVMGGELFF	TGTGCCAGCAGCTTGGTAATGGGCGGGGAGCTGTTTTTT
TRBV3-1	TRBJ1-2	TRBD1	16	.	CASSLYTGDLGYGYTF	TGTGCCAGCAGCCTCTATACAGGGGATTTAGGCTATGGCTACACCTTC